This entry lists 12 T cell receptor beta chains sequenced from one sample in a study of technical replicates of blood from several donors. TCRdb's copy holds only in-frame clones and misses some; the assay was immunoSEQ multiplex PCR. The table includes tens of thousands of clones, just under 95% detected once. Material for sequencing was T cells isolated from PBMCs. These receptors were taken from a human donor in good health.

This chain joins TRBV5-1 and TRBJ2-5, with 7 bases lining up with TRBD2. This CDR3 region has 14 residues. Germline loops: CDR1 SGHRS, CDR2 YFSETQ. V was clipped by 0 bases and J by 2 bases; unmatched bases: 1. CDR3: CASSLASGQETQYF. In DNA, the CDR3 is TGCGCCAGCAGCTTGGCTAGCGGACAAGAGACCCAGTACTTC.

This chain uses TRBV7-6 with TRBJ2-3; 7 nucleotides line up with TRBD2. CDR3 size: 17 residues. Trimming at V came to 4 bases and at J to 4 bases, leaving 14 bases not matched to a gene. Germline CDR1 SGHVS, CDR2 FNYEAQ. The CDR3: CASSSQPRGGRADTQYF. In nucleotides, the CDR3 is TGTGCCAGCAGCTCCCAGCCCCGGGGAGGGCGCGCAGATACGCAGTATTTT.

The chain links TRBV29-1 to TRBJ1-5; D unresolved. The V gene lost 4 bases and the J gene lost 7 bases, with 11 bases spanning the gap. The CDR3 is 12 residues long. Germline lookup yields CDR1 SQVTM and CDR2 ANQGSEA. The CDR3 nucleotides are TGCAGCGTTGGGGAGTCCGGCCAGCCCCAGCATTTT. It codes for CSVGESGQPQHF.

V gene TRBV28 combines with J gene TRBJ1-1; the D gene is possibly TRBD1 (6 bases). From germline, CDR1 is MDHEN and CDR2 SYDVKM. V shed 4 bases and J shed 4 bases, with 13 bases lying between them. The CDR3 loop spans 14 amino acids. CDR3 loop: CASSSTGLGTEAFF. CDR3 DNA: TGTGCCAGCAGTTCTACAGGGTTGGGCACTGAAGCTTTCTTT.

The chain recombines TRBV18 with TRBJ1-3, with 8 positions matching TRBD1. Unmatched junction bases numbered 4, after V lost 2 bases and J lost 4 bases. Looked up from germline, CDR1 is KGHSH and CDR2 is LQKENI. The CDR3 runs to 15 residues. The CDR3: CASSPVTGEGNTIYF. CDR3 sequence (DNA): TGTGCCAGCTCACCAGTGACAGGGGAAGGAAACACCATATATTTT. Full variable domain (outside the CDR3, taken from reference TRBV18 and TRBJ1-3): NAGVMQNPRHLVRRRGQEARLRCSPMKGHSHVYWYRQLPEEGLKFMVYLQKENIIDESGMPKERFSAEFPKEGPSILRIQQVVRGDSAAYFCASSPVTGEGNTIYFGEGSWLTVV.

The chain employs TRBV5-1 and TRBJ2-1, with a weak D call TRBD2 (6 bases). This CDR3 is 15 amino acids long. CDR1 and CDR2 from the germline V gene are SGHRS and YFSETQ. Trimming pared 4 bases from V and 2 bases from J, leaving 13 bases between. CDR3 sequence (DNA): TGCGCCAGCAGCGGGGCGGGATCCGCCTACAATGAGCAGTTCTTC. Amino acids: CASSGAGSAYNEQFF.

The V and J genes are TRBV19 and TRBJ2-1, with D possibly being TRBD2 (6 bases). V was pared by 7 bases and J by 4 bases, with 20 bases between. The CDR3 sequence is 16 residues long. Germline loops: CDR1 LNHDA, CDR2 SQIVND (reference sequence). CDR3 DNA sequence: TGTGCCAGTACCCGAGATGTGTTTAGCGGATACAATGAGCAGTTCTTC. It translates to CASTRDVFSGYNEQFF.

V usage is TRBV30 and J usage is TRBJ1-4, with a possible D match to TRBD1 (5 bases). Germline-derived CDR1 and CDR2 are GTSNPN and SVGIG (reference sequence). V was pared by 3 bases and J by 4 bases, with 12 bases between. The CDR3 totals 14 residues. The CDR3 bases are TGTGCCTGGAGCAAGGGACTGAGTAATGAAAAACTGTTTTTT. The encoded protein is CAWSKGLSNEKLFF.

This clone occurred a few times. The CDR3 sequence: CASSGGGGSGANVLTF. The CDR3 DNA reads as TGTGCCAGCAGCGGGGGAGGGGGCTCTGGGGCCAACGTCCTGACTTTC. The V call is TRBV7-9, the J call TRBJ2-6, with D perhaps matching TRBD2 (7 bases). The CDR3 has 16 amino acids. Trimming cost V 5 bases and J 0 bases, with 11 bases left between them. Per germline, CDR1 SEHNR and CDR2 FQNEAQ (reference sequence).

The V gene is TRBV7-9, the J gene TRBJ1-2, with 7 bases fitting TRBD1. The CDR3 runs 13 residues. Germline V gives CDR1 SEHNR, CDR2 FQNEAQ (reference sequence). After removal of 5 bases from V and 7 bases from J, the junction contained 7 bases not matched to a gene. CDR3 bases: TGTGCCAGCAGCCCTCGAGGGACAGTTGGCTACACCTTC. Amino acid sequence: CASSPRGTVGYTF.

The count of this clone is one. CDR3 residues: CASGSGQNTGELFF. In DNA, the CDR3 is TGTGCTAGTGGTTCCGGACAGAACACCGGGGAGCTGTTTTTT. The V and J genes are TRBV12-5 and TRBJ2-2, with D possibly matching TRBD1 (5 bases). Germline values: CDR1 LGHNT, CDR2 FRNRAP. The CDR3 length is 14 residues. V shed 4 bases and J shed 1 base, with 7 bases lying between them.

The chain employs TRBV18 and TRBJ2-3, with 7 bases that match TRBD2. CDR1 and CDR2 from the germline V gene are KGHSH and LQKENI. The CDR3 extends over 15 amino acids. Trimming took 2 bases from V and 4 from J; bases not matched to a gene: 6. DNA of the CDR3: TGTGCCAGCTCACCAACGGGGGGTTCCCCAGATACGCAGTATTTT. This encodes CASSPTGGSPDTQYF.